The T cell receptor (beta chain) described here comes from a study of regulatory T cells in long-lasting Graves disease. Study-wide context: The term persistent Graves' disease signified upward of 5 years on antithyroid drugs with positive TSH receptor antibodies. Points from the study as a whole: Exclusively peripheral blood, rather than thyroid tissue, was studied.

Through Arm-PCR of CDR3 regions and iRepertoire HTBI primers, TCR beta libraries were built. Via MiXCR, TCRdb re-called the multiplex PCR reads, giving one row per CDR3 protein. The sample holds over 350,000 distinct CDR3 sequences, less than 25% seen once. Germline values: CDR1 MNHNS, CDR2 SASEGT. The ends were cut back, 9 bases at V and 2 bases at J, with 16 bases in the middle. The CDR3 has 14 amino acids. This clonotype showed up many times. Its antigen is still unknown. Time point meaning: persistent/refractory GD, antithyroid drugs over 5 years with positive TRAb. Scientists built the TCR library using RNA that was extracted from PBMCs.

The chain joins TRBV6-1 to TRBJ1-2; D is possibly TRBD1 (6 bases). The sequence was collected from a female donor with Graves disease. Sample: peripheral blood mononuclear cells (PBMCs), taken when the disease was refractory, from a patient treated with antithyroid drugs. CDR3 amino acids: CASPTTGNNYGYTF. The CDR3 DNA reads TGTGCCAGTCCGACGACAGGCAACAACTATGGCTACACCTTC.